Given below is one T cell receptor (beta chain) in context. Its antigen remains unknown. The sample is drawn from a study of T cell responses to AZD1222 COVID-19 vaccine. Study results and limitations: Sampled repertoires all dated from after the peak T cell response. The study identified only 6 or 7 AZD1222 recipients as seropositive at baseline. Spike was spanned by vaccine-associated CD4 TCRs, which were dominant at 160-218 and 743-854.

TCRdb keeps only in-frame clones here, not all; method: immunoSEQ multiplex PCR. The sample has around 170,000 clones; about nine tenths are singletons. Sequencing was performed on peripheral blood, taken on day 0 of AZD1222 vaccination. This receptor was identified in an adult in good health.

The CDR3, as DNA: TGCAGCGTTGAAGCCAGGGGGCGCGGGGGCTACACCTTC. It yields the protein CSVEARGRGGYTF. The genes are TRBV29-1 and TRBJ1-2; 8 bases match TRBD1. The CDR3 sequence is 13 residues long. The trim removed 1 base at V and 8 bases at J, leaving 6 bases unmatched. Germline V lookup: CDR1 SQVTM, CDR2 ANQGSEA.